This record concerns one T cell receptor (beta chain) sequence. Germline V gives CDR1 MNHEY, CDR2 SVGEGT. Trimming shortened V by 5 bases and J by 6 bases, and 6 bases separated the two germline ends. The CDR3 is made up of 11 amino acids. The data belong to a study of T cell responses to AZD1222 COVID-19 vaccine. The table came from immunoSEQ multiplex PCR; TCRdb's copy has only in-frame clones and leaves some out. Of about 150,000 clones in the sample, about 88% were seen once. The starting material was peripheral blood, obtained after recovery from COVID-19. This receptor was taken from an adult who had recovered from COVID-19. The chain is built from TRBV6-2 or TRBV6-3 and TRBJ2-3, with D perhaps matching TRBD1 (6 bases). In DNA form, the CDR3 reads TGTGCCAGCAGTCAGGGGGATACGCAGTATTTT. Translation: CASSQGDTQYF.